Presented here are 4 T cell receptor beta chains from one specimen sequenced in a study of chronic HIV infection and antiretroviral therapy. TCRdb reprocessed the 5' RACE reads with MiXCR, giving one entry per CDR3 protein. Found here are more than 25,000 distinct CDR3 sequences, about 9.7% of them singletons; the top ten hold 2.5%. The sequencing input was peripheral blood. These receptors originate from an adult who had HIV and had not received antiretroviral therapy, or was an uninfected healthy control (not recorded which).

A few counts support this clonotype. The chain combines TRBV20-1 with TRBJ2-3, with 8 bases identical to TRBD1. The V gene's germline CDR1 is DFQATT and CDR2 SNEGSKA (reference sequence). The CDR3 has 15 amino acids. V shed 5 bases and J 0 bases; nucleotides not matched to a gene: 7. Here the CDR3 reads CSAVRTGISTDTQYF. In DNA, the CDR3 is TGCAGTGCTGTAAGGACAGGGATAAGCACAGATACGCAGTATTTT.

This clonotype came up a few times. CDR3 residues: CASSQGSTSQPQHF. CDR3 nucleotides: TGTGCCAGCAGCCAAGGTTCAACCAGTCAGCCCCAGCATTTT. The chain has TRBV3-1 and TRBJ1-5; D not resolved. Deletions cut 1 base from V and 6 bases from J, with 10 bases between. The germline CDR1 and CDR2 sequences are LGHDT and YNNKEL (reference sequence). The CDR3 consists of 14 residues.

This clonotype was recorded many times. The chain links TRBV27 to TRBJ1-4; TRBD1 matches 7 bases. The length of the CDR3 is 20 residues. From germline, CDR1 is MNHEY and CDR2 SMNVEV (reference sequence). J was trimmed by 0 bases and V by 2 bases; bases with no gene match: 15. This CDR3 reads CASSLGSTGLRSTTNEKLFF. Here the CDR3 DNA reads TGTGCCAGCAGTTTAGGCTCGACAGGGCTGAGGTCCACAACTAATGAAAAACTGTTTTTT. The whole variable domain, filled in from reference TRBV27 and TRBJ1-4, reads EAQVTQNPRYLITVTGKKLTVTCSQNMNHEYMSWYRQDPGLGLRQIYYSMNVEVTDKGDVPEGYKVSRKEKRNFPLILESPSPNQTSLYFCASSLGSTGLRSTTNEKLFFGSGTQLSVL.

There are many counts of this clonotype. The chain recombines TRBV11-1 with TRBJ1-1; no definite D call. From germline, CDR1 is SGHAT and CDR2 FQDESV (reference sequence). V lost 2 bases and J lost 1, with 8 bases in between. The CDR3 runs to 14 residues. The CDR3 bases are TGTGCCAGCAGCTTATTTCGAACGAACACTGAAGCTTTCTTT. Translation: CASSLFRTNTEAFF.